This T cell receptor (beta chain) came from a study of response to subunit inactivated influenza vaccine. Study-level points and caveats: Authors suggested seasonal influenza vaccinations each recruit few new T cells.

MiXCR was run by TCRdb on the RT-PCR reads, yielding one entry per CDR3 protein. The sample gives a few hundred thousand distinct CDR3 sequences, 12% to 15% of which show up once; roughly 10% is in the top ten. Germline CDR1 reads SEHNR; CDR2 reads FQNEAQ (reference sequence). Trimming stripped 7 bases from V and 13 bases from J, with 7 bases between. The CDR3 is made up of 8 amino acids. This clonotype has ten or more counts. Its target is unknown. The receptor's source is a man over 45 who received an inactivated influenza vaccine. Source: PBMCs from blood, taken about 12 days after vaccination. The chain is built from TRBV7-9 and TRBJ1-1; the D is unclear. The CDR3 DNA reads as TGTGCCAGCACCCGGTTTTTCTTT. Translated, it gives CASTRFFF. The full variable domain, completed using reference TRBV7-9 and TRBJ1-1, is DTGVSQNPRHKITKRGQNVTFRCDPISEHNRLYWYRQTLGQGPEFLTYFQNEAQLEKSRLLSDRFSAERPKGSFSTLEIQRTEQGDSAMYLCASTRFFFGQGTRLTVV.